The 32 T cell receptor beta chains listed next were all sequenced from one sample in a study of cytomegalovirus exposure and HLA in healthy donors (dated by TCRdb to 2015 to 2018). Receptors were amplified or captured by the immunoSEQ multiplex PCR assay. For the multiplex PCR, a mixture combining 60 forward primers for TCR Vbeta segments and 13 reverse primers for TCR Jbeta segments was used. Not all clones reach the TCRdb copy of this immuneACCESS table, which keeps in-frame sequences only. Checked studies attribute under half of the gap to unresolved V genes and leave the rest unexplained. The sample table holds about 150,000 clones, of which over 60% were seen once. Roughly 4% of the sample is taken by the ten largest. The sequenced material came from PBMCs. The receptors shown here come from a woman aged 35 to 49 in good health and CMV-seronegative.

This clone came up a few times. Here the CDR3 DNA reads TGTGCCTGGAACCGGGACAGCTTGAACACTGAAGCTTTCTTT. It yields the protein CAWNRDSLNTEAFF. V usage is TRBV30 and J usage is TRBJ1-1; 7 bases match TRBD1. With 4 bases clipped from V and 0 bases from J, the junction kept 5 bases outside the gene matches. This CDR3 has 14 residues. The germline CDR1 and CDR2 sequences are GTSNPN and SVGIG (reference sequence).

The rearrangement uses TRBV5-1 and TRBJ1-4; D is undetermined. Germline values: CDR1 SGHRS, CDR2 YFSETQ. V was pared by 5 bases and J by 3 bases, with 14 bases between. The CDR3 has 15 residues. The CDR3 DNA reads as TGCGCCAGCAGGGAGGGTGTGGACCCTAATGAAAAACTGTTTTTT. It codes for CASREGVDPNEKLFF. Variable domain in full (rest from reference TRBV5-1 and TRBJ1-4): KAGVTQTPRYLIKTRGQQVTLSCSPISGHRSVSWYQQTPGQGLQFLFEYFSETQRNKGNFPGRFSGRQFSNSRSEMNVSTLELGDSALYLCASREGVDPNEKLFFGSGTQLSVL.

This clone was seen a few times. CDR3 in DNA: TGTGCCAGCAGTTTCGGGATAGGGAGCGAGCAGTACTTC. Translating gives CASSFGIGSEQYF. The rearrangement links TRBV27 to TRBJ2-7; TRBD2 is a possible D gene (5 bases). CDR3 size: 13 residues. V gave up 3 bases and J gave up 6 bases, with 12 bases separating them. The germline V gene encodes CDR1 MNHEY and CDR2 SMNVEV (reference sequence).

V usage is TRBV6-1 and J usage is TRBJ2-1; maybe TRBD1 (5 bases). CDR1 MNHNS and CDR2 SASEGT come from the germline V gene. The CDR3 runs 16 residues. The V gene lost 2 bases and the J gene lost 8 bases, with 19 bases spanning the gap. CDR3 nucleotide sequence: TGTGCCAGCAGTGAATATTCGGCAGGGTCGCACCATGAGCAGTTCTTC. Amino acids: CASSEYSAGSHHEQFF.

V and J are TRBV5-1 and TRBJ2-7; TRBD1 matches 9 bases. There are 16 residues in the CDR3. Germline V gene data show CDR1 as SGHRS and CDR2 as YFSETQ. V trimming: 0 bases; J trimming: 2 bases; junction bases outside the gene matches: 6. This chain's CDR3 is CASSLARDRATYEQYF. As DNA, the CDR3 is TGCGCCAGCAGCTTGGCCCGGGACAGGGCAACCTACGAGCAGTACTTC. The full variable domain, completed using reference TRBV5-1 and TRBJ2-7, is KAGVTQTPRYLIKTRGQQVTLSCSPISGHRSVSWYQQTPGQGLQFLFEYFSETQRNKGNFPGRFSGRQFSNSRSEMNVSTLELGDSALYLCASSLARDRATYEQYFGPGTRLTVT.

This chain joins TRBV5-1 and TRBJ2-1; no clear D. Germline assignment: CDR1 SGHRS and CDR2 YFSETQ. V lost 0 bases and J lost 3, with 10 bases in between. The CDR3 length is 15 residues. The CDR3 loop is CASSLVSGNYNEQFF. The CDR3, as DNA: TGCGCCAGCAGCTTGGTGTCAGGAAACTACAATGAGCAGTTCTTC.

In nucleotides, the CDR3 is TGTGCCAGTTTGGCCGTCGGAGGGGGCCACGAGCAGTACTTC. Translated, it gives CASLAVGGGHEQYF. The chain links TRBV28 to TRBJ2-7, with D possibly matching TRBD1 (7 bases). The CDR3 is 14 amino acids. V lost 9 bases to trimming and J lost 5 bases, with 20 bases between them. Germline values: CDR1 MDHEN, CDR2 SYDVKM.

This chain uses TRBV4-1 with TRBJ2-7; the D gene is possibly TRBD1 (5 bases). This CDR3 has 14 amino acids. The V gene's germline CDR1 is MGHRA and CDR2 YSYEKL. V lost 1 base and J lost 2, with 9 bases in between. The CDR3 region is CASSQADRPYEQYF. The CDR3 nucleotides read TGCGCCAGCAGCCAAGCCGACAGACCCTACGAGCAGTACTTC.

The chain recombines TRBV28 with TRBJ2-5; weak D call: TRBD1 (5 bases). This CDR3 has 15 amino acids. Germline values: CDR1 MDHEN, CDR2 SYDVKM. V lost 8 bases and J 5 bases, leaving 21 bases between the germline ends. The CDR3 protein is CASGKPGAEWETQYF. In DNA form, the CDR3 reads TGTGCCAGCGGTAAACCTGGGGCAGAATGGGAGACCCAGTACTTC.

This clone showed up just once. The gene calls are TRBV7-2 and TRBJ2-1; tentatively, D is TRBD2 (6 bases). Deletions cut 3 bases from V and 5 bases from J, with 14 bases between. CDR1 is SGHTA and CDR2 is FQGNSA in the germline V gene. The CDR3 covers 15 residues. The CDR3 DNA reads TGTGCCAGCAGCTTCCGGGAGTCACCCAACAATGAGCAGTTCTTC. Its translation is CASSFRESPNNEQFF.

The rearrangement links TRBV19 to TRBJ1-1; 8 bases are shared with TRBD1. Germline V CDR1 and CDR2: LNHDA, SQIVND (reference sequence). This CDR3 has 15 residues. The ends lost 4 bases at V and 3 bases at J; junction bases unmatched: 7. CDR3 sequence: CASSKVDRVDTEAFF. Here the CDR3 DNA reads TGTGCCAGTAGTAAGGTGGACAGGGTGGACACTGAAGCTTTCTTT.

The chain links TRBV9 to TRBJ2-5, with 8 bases lining up with TRBD1. Germline values: CDR1 SGDLS, CDR2 YYNGEE. CDR3 length: 16 residues. Trimming cost V 3 bases and J 1 base; bases outside gene matches: 8. The CDR3 loop is CASSAGQGVGQETQYF. The CDR3 nucleotides are TGTGCCAGCAGCGCCGGACAGGGAGTGGGCCAAGAGACCCAGTACTTC.

The chain combines TRBV6-1 with TRBJ1-5; D is possibly TRBD1 (5 bases). The CDR3 has 14 amino acids. V was cut by 1 base and J by 7 bases, with 11 bases left in between. Looked up from germline, CDR1 is MNHNS and CDR2 is SASEGT. In DNA, the CDR3 is TGTGCCAGCAGTGAAGGGCAGGGTGAGCAGCCCCAGCATTTT. Encoded protein: CASSEGQGEQPQHF.

This clone was recorded a few times. J is TRBJ1-1 and V is TRBV13; a weak D match, TRBD1 (6 bases). The V and J ends lost 5 bases and 11 bases respectively, with 15 bases between them. The germline V gene encodes CDR1 PRHDT and CDR2 FYEKMQ (reference sequence). The CDR3 contains 12 residues. CDR3 region: CASSAGARTAFF. The CDR3 bases are TGTGCCAGCAGCGCGGGGGCCCGAACTGCTTTCTTT.

This sequence joins TRBV7-9 and TRBJ2-7; no clear D. Trimming left V 2 bases short and J 3 bases short, with 5 bases between. The CDR3 is made up of 12 amino acids. Germline values: CDR1 SEHNR, CDR2 FQNEAQ (reference sequence). The CDR3 loop is CASSLYLYEQYF. The CDR3 DNA reads as TGTGCCAGCAGCTTATATCTCTACGAGCAGTACTTC.

V is TRBV27 and J is TRBJ2-1, with no clear D. Between the trimmed V and J ends, which lost 7 bases and 2 bases, there was a span of 15 bases. CDR1 is MNHEY, CDR2 SMNVEV, per germline (reference sequence). There are 15 residues in the CDR3. CDR3: CASTFGGAAYNEQFF. In DNA, the CDR3 is TGTGCCAGCACCTTCGGTGGTGCGGCCTACAATGAGCAGTTCTTC.

This clone occurred a few times. The CDR3 sequence: CAWSVPGDSYNEQFF. Written as DNA, the CDR3 is TGTGCCTGGAGTGTACCCGGAGATTCCTACAATGAGCAGTTCTTC. The chain couples TRBV30 to TRBJ2-1, with no clear D. This CDR3 spans 15 amino acids. CDR1 and CDR2 from the germline V gene are GTSNPN and SVGIG (reference sequence). V was cut by 0 bases and J by 1 base, with 10 bases left in between.

A note on this clone: Within the sample, other DNA sequences also encode this same CDR3. The gene calls are TRBV5-1 and TRBJ1-1, with no clear D. Germline assignment: CDR1 SGHRS and CDR2 YFSETQ. This CDR3 contains 14 residues. The V and J ends lost 0 bases and 3 bases respectively, with 9 bases between them. DNA of the CDR3: TGCGCCAGCAGCTTGGTATCCGGGGACACTGAAGCTTTCTTT. Its translation is CASSLVSGDTEAFF. The full variable domain, completed using reference TRBV5-1 and TRBJ1-1, is KAGVTQTPRYLIKTRGQQVTLSCSPISGHRSVSWYQQTPGQGLQFLFEYFSETQRNKGNFPGRFSGRQFSNSRSEMNVSTLELGDSALYLCASSLVSGDTEAFFGQGTRLTVV.

V usage is TRBV7-9 and J usage is TRBJ2-7; 8 nucleotides match TRBD2. The J segment lost 3 bases and the V segment lost 5 bases, leaving 6 bases of the junction unmatched. Germline CDR1 reads SEHNR; CDR2 reads FQNEAQ (reference sequence). The CDR3 extends over 14 amino acids. The CDR3 protein is CASSPGLAFYEQYF. DNA of the CDR3: TGTGCCAGCAGCCCTGGACTAGCATTCTACGAGCAGTACTTC.

This clone was seen once. The chain recombines TRBV9 with TRBJ1-5; the D gene is possibly TRBD1 (5 bases). The CDR3 extends over 17 amino acids. Germline V lookup: CDR1 SGDLS, CDR2 YYNGEE. V shed 0 bases and J shed 0 bases, with 13 bases lying between them. The CDR3 reads CASSVGDSLLSNQPQHF. The CDR3 DNA sequence: TGTGCCAGCAGCGTAGGAGACAGCCTTCTTAGCAATCAGCCCCAGCATTTT.

This clone was recorded only once. The chain recombines TRBV5-4 with TRBJ2-5; TRBD2 is a possible D gene (5 bases). Trimming pared 4 bases from V and 5 bases from J, leaving 15 bases between. Germline assignment: CDR1 SGHNT and CDR2 YYREEE (reference sequence). The CDR3 has 14 residues. The CDR3 here is CASSTGVPAETQYF. The CDR3 coding sequence is TGTGCCAGCAGCACCGGGGTCCCCGCGGAGACCCAGTACTTC.

This clone was seen a few times. V gene TRBV18 combines with J gene TRBJ1-4; unclear D gene. Trimming cost V 3 bases and J 0 bases, with 5 bases left between them. The CDR3 has 14 amino acids. Germline lookup yields CDR1 KGHSH and CDR2 LQKENI. The CDR3 sequence is CASSPQATNEKLFF. The CDR3 coding sequence is TGTGCCAGCTCACCTCAGGCAACTAATGAAAAACTGTTTTTT.

The chain combines TRBV6-1 with TRBJ2-7; possibly TRBD2 for D (5 bases). CDR3 length equals 15 residues. Trimming took off 2 bases at V and 0 bases at J, with 11 bases between the two ends. Looked up from germline, CDR1 is MNHNS and CDR2 is SASEGT. This CDR3 is CASSENRGPSYEQYF. Written as DNA, the CDR3 is TGTGCCAGCAGTGAAAATCGAGGGCCCTCCTACGAGCAGTACTTC.

CDR3 coding DNA: TGCGCCAGCAGCCCCCTACCAGCGGGAGGGCCAAAGGATACGCAGTATTTT. This gives the protein CASSPLPAGGPKDTQYF. The genes are TRBV5-1 and TRBJ2-3; 10 bases are a match to TRBD2. The CDR3 has 17 amino acids. V lost 4 bases, J lost 6 bases, and 14 bases stayed unmatched. Per the germline V gene, CDR1 is SGHRS and CDR2 is YFSETQ.

This clone occurred once. J is TRBJ1-2 and V is TRBV5-1; no clear D gene. The CDR3 has 15 residues. CDR1 SGHRS and CDR2 YFSETQ come from the germline V gene. With 2 bases removed from V and 0 bases from J, the gap between germline ends came to 11 bases. The CDR3 coding sequence is TGCGCCAGCAGCTTATCCGAACTAGCTAACTATGGCTACACCTTC. Its translation is CASSLSELANYGYTF.

The gene calls are TRBV5-1 and TRBJ2-3, with D unresolved. Trimming left V 1 base short and J 1 base short, with 7 bases between. CDR1 is SGHRS and CDR2 is YFSETQ in the germline V gene. This CDR3 contains 14 residues. The CDR3 nucleotides are TGCGCCAGCAGCTTGATTCCGGGCACAGATACGCAGTATTTT. This sequence encodes CASSLIPGTDTQYF.

This clone came up a few times. The chain links TRBV29-1 to TRBJ1-2; D gene unclear. CDR1 is SQVTM and CDR2 is ANQGSEA in the germline V gene. This CDR3 has 14 amino acids. V was pared by 6 bases and J by 8 bases, with 22 bases between. For the CDR3, the DNA is TGCAGCGTCTCTGGATCCTTTGGAGTGAGGGGCTACACCTTC. Its protein is CSVSGSFGVRGYTF.

The chain links TRBV5-1 to TRBJ2-6; D is possibly TRBD2 (5 bases). The CDR3 runs 15 residues. With 2 bases removed from V and 1 base from J, the gap between germline ends came to 7 bases. Germline-derived CDR1 and CDR2 are SGHRS and YFSETQ. The DNA of the CDR3 is TGCGCCAGCAGCTTCCCGGGGTCTGGGGCCAACGTCCTGACTTTC. Protein product: CASSFPGSGANVLTF.

The chain has TRBV9 and TRBJ1-1; 8 bases agree with TRBD1. The CDR3 totals 15 residues. In germline, CDR1 is SGDLS, CDR2 YYNGEE. V lost 4 bases to trimming and J lost 4 bases; unmatched junction nucleotides: 9. CDR3 DNA sequence: TGTGCCAGCAGCCCGCGACAGGGGCTGAGCACTGAAGCTTTCTTT. This encodes CASSPRQGLSTEAFF.

This chain joins TRBV5-1 and TRBJ2-1, with 7 bases aligning to TRBD2. V shed 7 bases and J 0 bases; nucleotides not matched to a gene: 4. Germline assignment: CDR1 SGHRS and CDR2 YFSETQ. The CDR3 consists of 14 residues. CDR3 in amino acids: CASGGESSYNEQFF. The CDR3 nucleotides are TGCGCCAGCGGGGGGGAGAGCTCCTACAATGAGCAGTTCTTC.

V and J are TRBV19 and TRBJ2-3; D uncertain. This CDR3 has 13 amino acids. From germline, CDR1 is LNHDA and CDR2 SQIVND (reference sequence). V shed 4 bases and J shed 2 bases, with 7 bases lying between them. The CDR3 loop reads CASSSLDTDTQYF. In DNA form, the CDR3 reads TGTGCCAGTAGTAGTCTAGACACAGATACGCAGTATTTT.

The chain recombines TRBV7-2 with TRBJ2-5; D uncertain. Trimming removed 3 bases from V and 5 bases from J, with 7 bases in between. The CDR3 runs 12 residues. The germline gives CDR1 SGHTA, CDR2 FQGNSA. The CDR3 coding sequence is TGTGCCAGCAGCTTTTTTCTGGAGACCCAGTACTTC. Translating gives CASSFFLETQYF.